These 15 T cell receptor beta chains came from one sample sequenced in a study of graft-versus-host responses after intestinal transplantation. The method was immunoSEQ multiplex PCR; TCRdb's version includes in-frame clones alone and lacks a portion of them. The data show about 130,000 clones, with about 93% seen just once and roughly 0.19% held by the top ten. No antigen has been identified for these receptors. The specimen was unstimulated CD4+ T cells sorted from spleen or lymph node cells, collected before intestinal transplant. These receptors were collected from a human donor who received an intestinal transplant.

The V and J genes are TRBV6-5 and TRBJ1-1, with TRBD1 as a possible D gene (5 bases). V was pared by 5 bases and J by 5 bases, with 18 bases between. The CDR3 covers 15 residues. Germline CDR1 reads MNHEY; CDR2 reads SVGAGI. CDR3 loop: CASSQKQGLGTEAFF. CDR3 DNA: TGTGCCAGCAGTCAAAAGCAGGGCCTAGGTACTGAAGCTTTCTTT.

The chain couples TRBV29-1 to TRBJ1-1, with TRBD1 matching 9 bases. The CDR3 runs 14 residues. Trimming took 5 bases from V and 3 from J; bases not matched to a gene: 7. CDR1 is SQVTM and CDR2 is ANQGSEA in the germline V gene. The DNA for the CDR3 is TGCAGCGTTAACAGGGGGCTAAGGGACACTGAAGCTTTCTTT. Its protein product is CSVNRGLRDTEAFF.

The CDR3: CASCQGLTDTQYF. As DNA, the CDR3 is TGTGCCAGCTGTCAGGGCCTCACAGATACGCAGTATTTT. J is TRBJ2-3 and V is TRBV11-2; D may be TRBD1 (5 bases). Germline V lookup: CDR1 SGHAT, CDR2 FQNNGV. V was pared by 8 bases and J by 2 bases, with 11 bases between. CDR3 length equals 13 residues.

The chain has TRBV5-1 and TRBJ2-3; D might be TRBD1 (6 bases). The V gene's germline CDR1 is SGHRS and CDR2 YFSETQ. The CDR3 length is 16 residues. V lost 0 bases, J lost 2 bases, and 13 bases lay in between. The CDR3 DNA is TGCGCCAGCAGCTTGGTGGCAGGGGACCCCACAGATACGCAGTATTTT. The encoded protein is CASSLVAGDPTDTQYF.

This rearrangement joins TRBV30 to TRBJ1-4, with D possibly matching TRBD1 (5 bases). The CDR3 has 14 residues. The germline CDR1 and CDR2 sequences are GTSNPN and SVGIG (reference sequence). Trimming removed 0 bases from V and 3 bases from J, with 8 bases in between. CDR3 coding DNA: TGTGCCTGGAGTGTATCCAGGGCTAATGAAAAACTGTTTTTT. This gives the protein CAWSVSRANEKLFF.

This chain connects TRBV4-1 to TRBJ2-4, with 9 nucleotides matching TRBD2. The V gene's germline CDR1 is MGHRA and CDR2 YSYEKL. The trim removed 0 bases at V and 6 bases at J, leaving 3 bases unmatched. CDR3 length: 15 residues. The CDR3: CASSQDLAGLNIQYF. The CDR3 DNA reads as TGCGCCAGCAGCCAAGATCTAGCGGGGCTAAACATTCAGTACTTC.

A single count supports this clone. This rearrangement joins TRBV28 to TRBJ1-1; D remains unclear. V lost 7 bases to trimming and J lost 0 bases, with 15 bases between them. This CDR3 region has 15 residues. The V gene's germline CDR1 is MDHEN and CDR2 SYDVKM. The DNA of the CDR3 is TGTGCCAGCACCGAATCTTTTGGTATGAACACTGAAGCTTTCTTT. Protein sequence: CASTESFGMNTEAFF.

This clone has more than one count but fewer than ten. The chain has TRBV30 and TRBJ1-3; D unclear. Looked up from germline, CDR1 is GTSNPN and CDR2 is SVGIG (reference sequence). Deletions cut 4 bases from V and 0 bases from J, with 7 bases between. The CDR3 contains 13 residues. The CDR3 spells CAWMGFSGNTIYF. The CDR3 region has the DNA TGTGCCTGGATGGGGTTCTCTGGAAACACCATATATTTT.

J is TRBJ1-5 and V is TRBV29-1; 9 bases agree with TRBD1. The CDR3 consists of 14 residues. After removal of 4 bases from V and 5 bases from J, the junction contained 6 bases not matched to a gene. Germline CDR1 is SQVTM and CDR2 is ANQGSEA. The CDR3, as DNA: TGCAGCGTTGTAGGGACAGGGTTGGATCAGCCCCAGCATTTT. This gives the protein CSVVGTGLDQPQHF.

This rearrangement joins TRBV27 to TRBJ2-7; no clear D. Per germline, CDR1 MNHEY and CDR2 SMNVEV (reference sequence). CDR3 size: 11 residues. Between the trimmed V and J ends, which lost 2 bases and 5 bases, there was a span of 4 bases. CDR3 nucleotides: TGTGCCAGCAGTTTACGGGACGAGCAGTACTTC. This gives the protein CASSLRDEQYF.

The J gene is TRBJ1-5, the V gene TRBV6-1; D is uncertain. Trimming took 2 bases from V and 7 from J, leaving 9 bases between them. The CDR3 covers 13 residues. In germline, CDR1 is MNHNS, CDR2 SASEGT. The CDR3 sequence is CASSETRFQPQHF. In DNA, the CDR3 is TGTGCCAGCAGTGAAACGAGATTCCAGCCCCAGCATTTT.

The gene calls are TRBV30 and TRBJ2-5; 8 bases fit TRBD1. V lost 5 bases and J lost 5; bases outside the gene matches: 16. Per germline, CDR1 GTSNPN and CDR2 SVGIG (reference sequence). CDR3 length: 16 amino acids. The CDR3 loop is CAWGRPDRVIWETQYF. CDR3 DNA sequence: TGTGCCTGGGGGAGACCGGACAGGGTCATTTGGGAGACCCAGTACTTC.

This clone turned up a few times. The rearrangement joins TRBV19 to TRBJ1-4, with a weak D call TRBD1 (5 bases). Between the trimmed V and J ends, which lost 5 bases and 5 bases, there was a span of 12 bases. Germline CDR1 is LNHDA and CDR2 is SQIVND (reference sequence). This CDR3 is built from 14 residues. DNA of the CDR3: TGTGCCAGTAGTTTCGGGACCCTAAATGAAAAACTGTTTTTT. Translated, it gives CASSFGTLNEKLFF. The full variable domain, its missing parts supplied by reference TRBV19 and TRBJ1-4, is DGGITQSPKYLFRKEGQNVTLSCEQNLNHDAMYWYRQDPGQGLRLIYYSQIVNDFQKGDIAEGYSVSREKKESFPLTVTSAQKNPTAFYLCASSFGTLNEKLFFGSGTQLSVL.

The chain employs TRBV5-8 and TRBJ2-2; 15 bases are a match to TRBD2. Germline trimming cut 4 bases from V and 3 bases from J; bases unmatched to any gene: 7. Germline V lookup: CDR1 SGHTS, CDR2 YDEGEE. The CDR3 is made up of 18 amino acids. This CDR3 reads CASSPRTSGRAYTGELFF. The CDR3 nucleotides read TGTGCCAGCAGCCCCAGGACTAGCGGGAGGGCCTACACCGGGGAGCTGTTTTTT.

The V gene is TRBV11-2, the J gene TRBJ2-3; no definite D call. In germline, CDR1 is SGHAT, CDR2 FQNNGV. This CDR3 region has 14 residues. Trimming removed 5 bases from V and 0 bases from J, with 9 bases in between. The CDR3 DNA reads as TGTGCCAGCAGCGCGGAGATGAGCACAGATACGCAGTATTTT. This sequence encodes CASSAEMSTDTQYF.